Detailed here is one T cell receptor (beta chain). The antigen remains unidentified. This sample stems from a study of shared clonotypes between healthy human individuals. Points from the study as a whole: Memory subsets had estimated richness that was generally smaller than that of naive subsets. Depth of sequencing was expected to influence donor clonotype sharing. The four-donor shared clonotypes exceeded non-shared clonotypes in generation probability, with non-shared ones scoring lower.

In the naive CD8 group, cells lacked CD45RO and were positively selected for CCR7, so terminally differentiated effector memory CD45RA+ cells were left out. Study donors comprised healthy, HIV-negative adults devoid of recent acute infection or vaccination. CDR3 length: 14 amino acids. Per germline, CDR1 MNHNY and CDR2 SVGAGI (reference sequence). The V gene lost 6 bases and the J gene lost 7 bases, with 15 bases spanning the gap. Using immunoSEQ multiplex PCR, the repertoire was profiled, and TCRdb retains in-frame clones only, with some absent. The data show under 2,000,000 clones, about 95% seen once.

V and J are TRBV6-6 and TRBJ2-2; TRBD2 is a possible D gene (5 bases). The receptor was isolated from a man younger than 35 in good health. The sequencing sample was made of naive CD8+ T cells sorted from blood. CDR3 nucleotide sequence: TGTGCCAGCAGCCGAGCGGAAGGCGGCGGGGAGCTGTTTTTT. Translation: CASSRAEGGGELFF.